The 22 T cell receptor beta chains below come from one sample, sequenced in a study of T-cell memory formation after mild COVID-19. TCRdb reprocessed the 5' RACE reads via MiXCR and lists one record per CDR3 protein. The table shows roughly 43,000 distinct CDR3 sequences, with roughly 9% occurring only once. Material: PBMCs or a T cell subset sorted from them (not recorded which). The receptors derive from an adult woman who had mild COVID-19 (a few samples of this study predate the infection). Cell type and time point are not known.

This clonotype was found many times. The CDR3 DNA sequence: TGTGCCACCAGTGCGGTCCCGTCAACCGCGACCTACAATGAGCAGTTCTTC. Its protein product is CATSAVPSTATYNEQFF. The chain combines TRBV24-1 with TRBJ2-1; D is unclear. V was clipped by 5 bases and J by 2 bases, with 18 bases between them. Per germline, CDR1 KGHDR and CDR2 SFDVKD. The CDR3 is made up of 17 amino acids.

This clonotype has a count of ten or more. The chain recombines TRBV11-2 with TRBJ2-1; D perhaps matches TRBD2 (5 bases). Trimming left V 5 bases short and J 0 bases short, with 14 bases between. Germline lookup yields CDR1 SGHAT and CDR2 FQNNGV. There are 16 residues in the CDR3. The CDR3 DNA is TGTGCCAGCAGCCGTGCGATAGCGACCTCCTACAATGAGCAGTTCTTC. Encoded protein: CASSRAIATSYNEQFF.

On this clonotype: A read error may produce the germline difference seen at one junction end. The J gene is TRBJ2-5, the V gene TRBV12-3 or TRBV12-4; the match to TRBD2 covers 9 bases. The CDR3 covers 11 residues. This CDR3 is CDSGGFETQYF. CDR3 nucleotides: TGTGACAGCGGGGGGTTTGAGACCCAGTACTTC.

This clonotype was counted ten times or more. The chain combines TRBV9 with TRBJ2-3; D remains unclear. Per germline, CDR1 SGDLS and CDR2 YYNGEE. With 2 bases removed from V and 0 bases from J, the gap between germline ends came to 10 bases. This CDR3 comprises 15 residues. CDR3 sequence: CASSVSSTSTDTQYF. CDR3 nucleotides: TGTGCCAGCAGCGTGTCTTCCACTAGCACAGATACGCAGTATTTT.

The chain has TRBV9 and TRBJ2-1, with D tentatively TRBD2 (5 bases). This CDR3 region has 16 residues. Between the trimmed V and J ends, which lost 0 bases and 0 bases, there was a span of 10 bases. Germline V gene lookup returns CDR1 SGDLS and CDR2 YYNGEE. The CDR3, as DNA: TGTGCCAGCAGCGTAGGTGGGGAGATCTCCTACAATGAGCAGTTCTTC. Translated, it gives CASSVGGEISYNEQFF.

This chain connects TRBV30 to TRBJ1-2; the D is unclear. Trimming left V 5 bases short and J 2 bases short, with 9 bases between. Per the germline V gene, CDR1 is GTSNPN and CDR2 is SVGIG (reference sequence). The CDR3 spans 12 residues. In DNA, the CDR3 is TGTGCCTGGGACACAGCGAACTATGGCTACACCTTC. Amino acid sequence: CAWDTANYGYTF.

This clonotype has a handful of counts. This sequence joins TRBV10-3 and TRBJ2-7, with D possibly being TRBD1 (5 bases). CDR3 length equals 14 residues. V was clipped by 2 bases and J by 0 bases, with 8 bases between them. Germline lookup yields CDR1 ENHRY and CDR2 SYGVKD. CDR3 in DNA: TGTGCCATCAGTGAGCGCCAGGGCTCCTACGAGCAGTACTTC. Protein product: CAISERQGSYEQYF.

The table lists this clonotype with a few counts. The chain carries TRBV20-1 and TRBJ2-3; D possibly uses TRBD1 or TRBD2 (5 bases each). There are 18 residues in the CDR3. Trimming removed 6 bases from V and 2 bases from J, with 27 bases in between. Per germline, CDR1 DFQATT and CDR2 SNEGSKA (reference sequence). The CDR3 reads CSATPRRGVGALTDTQYF. CDR3 coding DNA: TGCAGTGCCACCCCTCGGAGAGGGGTGGGTGCTCTCACAGATACGCAGTATTTT.

This clonotype was counted between two and nine times. V and J are TRBV7-3 and TRBJ2-6; D possibly corresponds to TRBD2 (5 bases). The CDR3 totals 14 residues. Per germline, CDR1 SGHTA and CDR2 FQGTGA. Trimming took off 7 bases at V and 1 base at J, with 8 bases between the two ends. DNA for the CDR3: TGTGCCAGCACCCGGGAATCTGGGGCCAACGTCCTGACTTTC. Translation: CASTRESGANVLTF.

The chain couples TRBV7-6 to TRBJ2-5; 12 bases are a match to TRBD2. Germline values: CDR1 SGHVS, CDR2 FNYEAQ. The CDR3 is 17 residues long. With V trimmed by 1 base and J by 4 bases, 7 bases remained unmatched. The CDR3 reads CASSLGWLAGGLETQYF. The CDR3 bases are TGTGCCAGCAGCTTAGGTTGGCTAGCGGGAGGGTTAGAGACCCAGTACTTC.

This clonotype appeared a few times. The CDR3 protein is CAISGRGAGHYGYTF. The DNA for the CDR3 is TGTGCCATCAGCGGACGGGGGGCCGGGCACTATGGCTACACCTTC. The rearrangement uses TRBV10-3 and TRBJ1-2; possible D gene TRBD1, 6 bases. The germline CDR1 and CDR2 sequences are ENHRY and SYGVKD. The CDR3 is made up of 15 amino acids. Trimming pared 6 bases from V and 3 bases from J, leaving 17 bases between.

This chain joins TRBV7-6 and TRBJ2-3, with 7 nucleotides matching TRBD2. The germline CDR1 and CDR2 sequences are SGHVS and FNYEAQ. Unmatched junction bases numbered 6, after V lost 3 bases and J lost 6 bases. The CDR3 is 14 amino acids. CDR3 amino acids: CASSFGGSRDTQYF. In DNA, the CDR3 is TGTGCCAGCAGCTTCGGCGGGAGTAGGGATACGCAGTATTTT.

This clonotype was counted many times. The chain is built from TRBV7-9 and TRBJ2-1; D call uncertain. Trimming left V 6 bases short and J 5 bases short, with 17 bases between. Per germline, CDR1 SEHNR and CDR2 FQNEAQ (reference sequence). The CDR3 runs to 15 residues. DNA of the CDR3: TGTGCCAGCAGGAATAGTGGACCCACCAACAATGAGCAGTTCTTC. Translating it yields CASRNSGPTNNEQFF.

This clonotype was found many times. The rearrangement links TRBV4-2 to TRBJ2-7, with 9 bases identical to TRBD2. CDR3 length: 17 amino acids. Germline CDR1 and CDR2: LGHNA and YNFKEQ. V shed 0 bases and J 6 bases; nucleotides not matched to a gene: 12. CDR3: CASSQDVGGRALGEQYF. In DNA, the CDR3 is TGTGCCAGCAGCCAAGATGTCGGCGGGAGGGCCTTAGGCGAGCAGTACTTC.

There are many counts of this clonotype. The genes are TRBV20-1 and TRBJ2-5; 11 bases line up with TRBD2. V dropped 5 bases and J dropped 3; count of bases not matched to a gene: 17. The CDR3 loop spans 18 amino acids. Germline loops: CDR1 DFQATT, CDR2 SNEGSKA (reference sequence). DNA of the CDR3: TGCAGTGCTGCCCGACTAGCGGGGTTGTCCCCGAGCAAAGAGACCCAGTACTTC. Its translation: CSAARLAGLSPSKETQYF.

This clonotype was found many times. This sequence joins TRBV27 and TRBJ1-4; D is uncertain. CDR1 is MNHEY and CDR2 is SMNVEV in the germline V gene (reference sequence). The CDR3 totals 13 residues. V was cut by 5 bases and J by 7 bases, with 11 bases left in between. The CDR3 reads CASSPPGREKLFF. DNA of the CDR3: TGTGCCAGCAGTCCACCGGGCCGTGAAAAACTGTTTTTT. The whole variable domain, filled in from reference TRBV27 and TRBJ1-4, reads EAQVTQNPRYLITVTGKKLTVTCSQNMNHEYMSWYRQDPGLGLRQIYYSMNVEVTDKGDVPEGYKVSRKEKRNFPLILESPSPNQTSLYFCASSPPGREKLFFGSGTQLSVL.

This clonotype was seen a handful of times. The chain employs TRBV6-6 and TRBJ1-3, with TRBD1 identical over 7 bases. Germline assignment: CDR1 MNHNY and CDR2 SVGAGI (reference sequence). The ends lost 5 bases at V and 2 bases at J; junction bases unmatched: 3. CDR3 length: 14 residues. CDR3 region: CASSSTGAGNTIYF. The CDR3 DNA reads as TGTGCCAGCAGTAGTACAGGGGCTGGAAACACCATATATTTT.

In this sample, this clonotype turned up many times. V is TRBV29-1 and J is TRBJ1-3; 7 positions agree with TRBD1. The CDR3 totals 15 residues. J lost 0 bases, V lost 7 bases, and 9 bases had no gene match. The germline gives CDR1 SQVTM, CDR2 ANQGSEA. The CDR3, as DNA: TGCAGCGCCAGGGGGATGGGGAGCTCTGGAAACACCATATATTTT. It is translated as CSARGMGSSGNTIYF.

This clonotype was detected a few times. This sequence joins TRBV4-1 and TRBJ1-5; 7 positions match TRBD1. The germline gives CDR1 MGHRA, CDR2 YSYEKL. V shed 1 base, J shed 10 bases, and the junction held 10 bases outside the gene matches. The CDR3 contains 15 residues. CDR3 sequence reads: CASSQGQGQREPQHF. CDR3 sequence (DNA): TGCGCCAGCAGCCAAGGACAGGGACAAAGGGAACCCCAGCATTTT.

This clonotype turned up a few times. The chain links TRBV2 to TRBJ2-3; 9 bases match TRBD2. CDR3 size: 18 residues. The germline V gene encodes CDR1 SNHLY and CDR2 FYNNEI. Trimming cost V 0 bases and J 1 base; bases outside gene matches: 8. CDR3 DNA sequence: TGTGCCAGCAGTGAAGCGCGTAAGAAGCGGGGGGGCACAGATACGCAGTATTTT. Its translation: CASSEARKKRGGTDTQYF. Full variable domain (missing parts from reference TRBV2 and TRBJ2-3): EPEVTQTPSHQVTQMGQEVILRCVPISNHLYFYWYRQILGQKVEFLVSFYNNEISEKSEIFDDQFSVERPDGSNFTLKIRSTKLEDSAMYFCASSEARKKRGGTDTQYFGPGTRLTVL.

This clonotype was recorded at least ten times. The chain couples TRBV24-1 to TRBJ2-1; D may be TRBD2 (5 bases). V lost 4 bases and J 8 bases, leaving 23 bases between the germline ends. Looked up from germline, CDR1 is KGHDR and CDR2 is SFDVKD. The CDR3 covers 17 residues. CDR3 coding DNA: TGTGCCACCAGTGACACCAGGACGAGCCAGGCGGGCGATGAGCAGTTCTTC. Protein: CATSDTRTSQAGDEQFF.

In this sample, this clonotype turned up a few times. The rearrangement links TRBV4-3 to TRBJ2-7; D ambiguous. The CDR3 sequence is 14 residues long. Deletions cut 2 bases from V and 2 bases from J, with 10 bases between. In germline, CDR1 is LGHNA, CDR2 YSLEER. CDR3 protein: CASSQLANTYEQYF. In nucleotides, the CDR3 is TGCGCCAGCAGCCAACTGGCAAATACCTACGAGCAGTACTTC.